Each of the 7 T cell receptor beta chains below was sequenced from the same sample in a study of blood T cell repertoires in COVID-19 (dated by TCRdb to about 2020). To prepare the library, the immunoSEQ multiplex PCR assay was applied. TCRdb mirrors the immuneACCESS table, restricted to in-frame sequences. Some clones are absent from its copies; in checked studies, under half trace to an unresolved V gene, and the reason for the others is unknown. The sample table records some 130,000 clones; more than 90% of these occur just once. The ten biggest clones cover less than 5% of the sample. The sample consisted of peripheral blood. The receptors were gathered from a man in his sixties with COVID-19, enrolled during active disease.

The CDR3 spells CASSQRTGDTEAFF. In DNA form, the CDR3 reads TGCGCCAGCAGCCAACGGACAGGGGACACTGAAGCTTTCTTT. This chain uses TRBV5-1 with TRBJ1-1, with 9 bases fitting TRBD1. Germline V gene sequence: CDR1 SGHRS, CDR2 YFSETQ. The CDR3 has 14 amino acids. The V segment lost 4 bases and the J segment 3 bases; nucleotides outside the gene matches: 4.

The chain employs TRBV24-1 and TRBJ2-1; 10 bases are shared with TRBD1. The CDR3 sequence is 16 residues long. Germline V CDR1 and CDR2: KGHDR, SFDVKD. V shed 4 bases and J 6 bases; nucleotides not matched to a gene: 8. The CDR3 region has the DNA TGTGCCACCAGTGACCGGGACAGGGGAGGGGGCAATGAGCAGTTCTTC. Its translation: CATSDRDRGGGNEQFF.

The gene calls are TRBV5-1 and TRBJ2-2; the D gene is possibly TRBD1 (6 bases). The CDR3 spans 16 residues. Germline V gives CDR1 SGHRS, CDR2 YFSETQ. The germline V and J ends were trimmed by 5 bases and 1 base, with 15 bases remaining between them. This chain's CDR3 is CASSRDISENTGELFF. CDR3 DNA: TGCGCCAGCAGTCGGGACATATCGGAGAACACCGGGGAGCTGTTTTTT.

J is TRBJ2-1 and V is TRBV6-2 or TRBV6-3; 14 bases align to TRBD2. The CDR3 consists of 17 residues. V was clipped by 3 bases and J by 8 bases; unmatched bases: 9. Germline CDR1 and CDR2: MNHEY and SVGEGT. CDR3 protein: CASSYQTSGRVRDEQFF. CDR3 coding DNA: TGTGCCAGCAGTTATCAGACTAGCGGGAGGGTAAGGGATGAGCAGTTCTTC.

V and J are TRBV9 and TRBJ2-7; TRBD2 matches at 14 bases. Germline V lookup: CDR1 SGDLS, CDR2 YYNGEE. The ends lost 0 bases at V and 2 bases at J; junction bases unmatched: 4. This CDR3 spans 17 amino acids. This CDR3 reads CASSVGTSGRLTYEQYF. CDR3 in DNA: TGTGCCAGCAGCGTAGGGACTAGCGGGAGGCTCACCTACGAGCAGTACTTC.

The rearrangement joins TRBV2 to TRBJ2-7, with 7 bases aligning to TRBD1. The V and J ends lost 6 bases and 1 base, in that order; junction bases with no gene match: 0. CDR3 length: 12 residues. Germline-derived CDR1 and CDR2 are SNHLY and FYNNEI. DNA for the CDR3: TGTGCCAGCAGGGACAGGTCCTACGAGCAGTACTTC. Residues: CASRDRSYEQYF.

This clone has a handful of counts. The CDR3 DNA reads TGTGCCAGCAGCGTGACTACGGCCTACGAGCAGTACTTC. Protein product: CASSVTTAYEQYF. This sequence joins TRBV9 and TRBJ2-7; perhaps TRBD2 as D (5 bases). The CDR3 consists of 13 residues. The V end lost 2 bases, the J end lost 2 bases, and 8 bases lay between the germline ends. The germline V gene encodes CDR1 SGDLS and CDR2 YYNGEE. Filled out from reference TRBV9 and TRBJ2-7, the complete variable domain reads DSGVTQTPKHLITATGQRVTLRCSPRSGDLSVYWYQQSLDQGLQFLIQYYNGEERAKGNILERFSAQQFPDLHSELNLSSLELGDSALYFCASSVTTAYEQYFGPGTRLTVT.